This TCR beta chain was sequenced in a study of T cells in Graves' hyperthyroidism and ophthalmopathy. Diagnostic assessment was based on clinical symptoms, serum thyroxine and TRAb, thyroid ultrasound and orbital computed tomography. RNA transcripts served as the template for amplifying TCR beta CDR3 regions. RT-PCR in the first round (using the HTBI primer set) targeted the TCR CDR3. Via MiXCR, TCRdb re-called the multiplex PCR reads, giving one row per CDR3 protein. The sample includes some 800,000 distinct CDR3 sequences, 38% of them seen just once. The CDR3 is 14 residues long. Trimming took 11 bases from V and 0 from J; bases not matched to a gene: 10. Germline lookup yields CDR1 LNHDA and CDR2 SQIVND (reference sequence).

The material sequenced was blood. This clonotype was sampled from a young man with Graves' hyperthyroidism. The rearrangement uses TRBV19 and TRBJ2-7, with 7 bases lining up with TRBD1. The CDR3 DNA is TGTGCCTTGACCGGGACAGCGAGCTCCTACGAGCAGTACTTC. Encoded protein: CALTGTASSYEQYF.